The source of this TCR beta chain is a study of blood T cells in healthy people across ages. Peripheral blood samples of around 11 milliliters were drawn from each donor. Combining a sample-barcoded 5' primer with a J-beta primer mix, a second PCR ran for 7 to 11 cycles. Every cDNA molecule bore a tag from a template-switch adaptor containing 12 random nucleotides. TCRdb redid the calling of the 5' RACE reads with MiXCR, one entry per CDR3 protein. The profile shows roughly 930,000 distinct CDR3 sequences, 48% of them singletons. V gave up 5 bases and J gave up 5 bases; unmatched junction bases: 8. CDR1 is SGHTA, CDR2 FQGTGA, per germline. The length of the CDR3 is 16 residues.

The chain joins TRBV7-3 to TRBJ2-3; TRBD2 aligns across 12 bases. This receptor was obtained from a man younger than 40 in good health. Sequenced: blood. The CDR3 loop reads CASSPRLAGVGDTQYF. CDR3 sequence (DNA): TGTGCCAGCAGCCCCAGACTAGCGGGGGTAGGAGATACGCAGTATTTT.